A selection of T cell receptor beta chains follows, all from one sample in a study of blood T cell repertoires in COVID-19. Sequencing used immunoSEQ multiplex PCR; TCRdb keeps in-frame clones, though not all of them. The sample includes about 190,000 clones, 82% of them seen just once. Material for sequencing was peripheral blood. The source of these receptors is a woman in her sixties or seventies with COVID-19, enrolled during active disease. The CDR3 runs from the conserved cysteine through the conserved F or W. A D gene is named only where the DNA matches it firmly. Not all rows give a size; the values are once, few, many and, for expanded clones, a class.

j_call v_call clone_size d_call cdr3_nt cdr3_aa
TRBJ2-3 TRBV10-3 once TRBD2 TGTGCCATCAGCGATAGGACTAGCGGGGCGGCCATTGGTGCAGATACGCAGTATTTT CAISDRTSGAAIGADTQYF
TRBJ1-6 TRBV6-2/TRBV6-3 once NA TGTGCCAGCAGTCGACAGGAAACCTCACCCCTCCACTTT CASSRQETSPLHF
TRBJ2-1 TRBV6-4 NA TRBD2 TGTGCCCGGGGGGGGCGGGTAGTTTTGAATGAGCAGTTCTTC CARGGRVVLNEQFF
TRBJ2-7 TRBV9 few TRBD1 TGTGCCAGCAGCGTAGACCCCGGACAGGCAGCCCACGAGCAGTACTTC CASSVDPGQAAHEQYF
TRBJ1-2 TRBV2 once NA TGTGCCAGCGCGTCGGAGGGCTATGGCTACACCTTC CASASEGYGYTF
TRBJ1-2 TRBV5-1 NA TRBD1 TGCGCCAGCAGCTTTGGGACAGCGAACTATGGCTACACCTTC CASSFGTANYGYTF
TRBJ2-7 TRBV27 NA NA TGTGCCAGCAGTTTATCGTATACTAGTATGGCGTACGAGCAGTACTTC CASSLSYTSMAYEQYF
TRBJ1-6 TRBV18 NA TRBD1 TGTGCCAGCTCACCGGGGACAGGGTTATCACCCCTCCACTTT CASSPGTGLSPLHF
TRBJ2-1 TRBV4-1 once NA TGCGCCAGCAGCCAACTTTCAGTCGGCGGGCTTAAAAATGAGCAGTTCTTC CASSQLSVGGLKNEQFF
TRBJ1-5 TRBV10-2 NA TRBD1 TGCGCCAGCAGTCGGCAGGGGGGCAATCAGCCCCAGCATTTT CASSRQGGNQPQHF
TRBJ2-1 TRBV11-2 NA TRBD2 TGTGCCAGCAGCTTAGGATCCACCGCGGGAGGGCCGTGGAATGAGCAGTTCTTC CASSLGSTAGGPWNEQFF
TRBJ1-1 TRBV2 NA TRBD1 TGTGCCAGCAGAGGGACAGGCTTCACTGAAGCTTTCTTT CASRGTGFTEAFF
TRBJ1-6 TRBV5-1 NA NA TGCGCCAGCAGCTTCCAGGATAATTCACCCCTCCACTTT CASSFQDNSPLHF
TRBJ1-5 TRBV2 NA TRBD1 TGTGCCAGCAGTGAAAGGGGGCAGGGGGGCAATCAGCCCCAGCATTTT CASSERGQGGNQPQHF
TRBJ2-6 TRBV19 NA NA TGTGCCAGTAGTAAGGAGCAGTTCTCTGGGGCCAACGTCCTGACTTTC CASSKEQFSGANVLTF
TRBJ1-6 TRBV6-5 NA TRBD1 TGTGCCAGCCGGGACAGGGATAATTCACCCCTCCACTTT CASRDRDNSPLHF
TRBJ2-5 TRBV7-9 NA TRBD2 TGTGCCAGCAGCCCCTCTACTAGCGGGAGGAAAGAGACCCAGTACTTC CASSPSTSGRKETQYF
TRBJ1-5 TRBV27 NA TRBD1 TGTGCCAGCAGTCTATACACAGGGGGCAATCAGCCCCAGCATTTT CASSLYTGGNQPQHF
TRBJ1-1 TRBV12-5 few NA TGTGCTAGTGGTTTCAGTCAGGGGAAGGCTTTCTTT CASGFSQGKAFF
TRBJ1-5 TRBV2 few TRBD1 TGTGCCAGCTCATGGGGGAAGGGGGCAGGTCAGCCCCAGCATTTT CASSWGKGAGQPQHF
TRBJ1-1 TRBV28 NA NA TGTGCCTCAAGAGGTTACACTGAAGCTTTCTTT CASRGYTEAFF
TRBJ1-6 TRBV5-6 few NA TGTGCCAGCAGCGAAACAGGGAAATCACCCCTCCACTTT CASSETGKSPLHF
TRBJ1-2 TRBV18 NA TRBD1 TGTGCCAGCTCACCAGCCGTCGGACAGGGTCTTTCTGGCTACACCTTC CASSPAVGQGLSGYTF
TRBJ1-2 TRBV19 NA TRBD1 TGTGCCAGTAGCATCACTGGGACAGGGTCGCTCGGCTACACCTTC CASSITGTGSLGYTF
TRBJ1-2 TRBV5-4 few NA TGTGCCAGCACCCTCCAGGGCTATGGCTACACCTTC CASTLQGYGYTF
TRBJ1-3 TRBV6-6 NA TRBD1 TGTGCCAGCAGTTACGCCAACAGGGGGAACACCATATATTTT CASSYANRGNTIYF
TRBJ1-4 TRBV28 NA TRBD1 TGTGCCAGCAGTTTAGGTATCGTGGGACAGTGGAGTGAAAAACTGTTTTTT CASSLGIVGQWSEKLFF
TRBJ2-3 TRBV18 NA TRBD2 TGTGCCAGCTCACCACGGCTAGCGGGAGCCACAGATACGCAGTATTTT CASSPRLAGATDTQYF
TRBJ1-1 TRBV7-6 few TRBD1 TGTGCCAGCAGCCCCGAGACAGGGGTATCATGGAGGAACACTGAAGCTTTCTTT CASSPETGVSWRNTEAFF
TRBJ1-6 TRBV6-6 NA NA TGTGCCAGCAGTGACGGCGGGTTTTCACCCCTCCACTTT CASSDGGFSPLHF
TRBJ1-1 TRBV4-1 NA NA TGCGCCAGCAGCCAGTTACAGGGAACTGAAGCTTTCTTT CASSQLQGTEAFF
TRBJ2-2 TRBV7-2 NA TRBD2 TGTGCCAGCAGCTTAGGACTAGCGGGGAGCCTGGGCGGGGAGCTGTTTTTT CASSLGLAGSLGGELFF
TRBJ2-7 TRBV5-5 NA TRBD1 TGTGCCAGCAGCCAGGGACAGGGGTTTTACGAGCAGTACTTC CASSQGQGFYEQYF
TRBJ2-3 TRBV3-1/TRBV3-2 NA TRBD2 TGTGCCAGCAGCCAGTGGGTAGCGGGGGGCTTAGATACGCAGTATTTT CASSQWVAGGLDTQYF
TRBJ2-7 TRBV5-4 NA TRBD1 TGTGCCAGCAGCTCGTATGTACAGGGGGCCGAGCAGTACTTC CASSSYVQGAEQYF
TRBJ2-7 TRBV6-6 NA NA TGTGCCAGCAGTTACTCAGGGGATACCTACGAGCAGTACTTC CASSYSGDTYEQYF
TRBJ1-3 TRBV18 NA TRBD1 TGTGCCAGCTCACCCGACAGGGTTGGCGGAAACACCATATATTTT CASSPDRVGGNTIYF
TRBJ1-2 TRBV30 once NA TGTGCCTGGAGTCCGGGTGGGGGGACCTATGGCTACACCTTC CAWSPGGGTYGYTF